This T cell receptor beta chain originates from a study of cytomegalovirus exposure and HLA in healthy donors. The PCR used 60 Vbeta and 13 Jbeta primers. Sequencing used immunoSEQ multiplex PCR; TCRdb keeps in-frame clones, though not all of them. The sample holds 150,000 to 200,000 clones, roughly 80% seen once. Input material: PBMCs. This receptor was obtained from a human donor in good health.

DNA for the CDR3: TGTGCCAGCAGCCCCGACGGGGCCAAAAACATTCAGTACTTC. Translation: CASSPDGAKNIQYF. This rearrangement joins TRBV7-2 to TRBJ2-4; D is ambiguous. CDR1 and CDR2 from the germline V gene are SGHTA and FQGNSA. V was clipped by 5 bases and J by 1 base, with 9 bases between them. The CDR3 spans 14 residues.